This passage covers 6 T cell receptor beta chains from one sample sequenced in a study of technical replicates of blood from a handful of donors. Using immunoSEQ multiplex PCR, the repertoire was profiled, and TCRdb retains in-frame clones only, with some absent. The sample lists more than 70,000 clones, about 90% occurring once. Input material: T cells isolated from PBMCs. These receptors all come from a human donor in good health.

The rearrangement uses TRBV28 and TRBJ2-7, with D possibly TRBD1 on 6 matching bases. This CDR3 region has 15 residues. Germline V CDR1 and CDR2: MDHEN, SYDVKM. Trimming took off 1 base at V and 0 bases at J, with 10 bases between the two ends. This chain's CDR3 is CASSLYLGGSYEQYF. The DNA for the CDR3 is TGTGCCAGCAGTTTATACCTAGGGGGCTCCTACGAGCAGTACTTC.

The J gene is TRBJ1-3, the V gene TRBV30; D is undetermined. Germline V lookup: CDR1 GTSNPN, CDR2 SVGIG (reference sequence). V lost 3 bases, J lost 4 bases, and 4 bases lay in between. This CDR3 has 11 residues. CDR3 coding DNA: TGTGCCTGGAGGACAGGAAACACCATATATTTT. This sequence encodes CAWRTGNTIYF.

This chain uses TRBV12-5 with TRBJ2-5; 9 nucleotides agree with TRBD1. CDR1 LGHNT and CDR2 FRNRAP come from the germline V gene. CDR3 size: 15 residues. Trimming took 3 bases from V and 5 from J; bases not matched to a gene: 7. CDR3 amino acids: CASGFGTGLVETQYF. As DNA, the CDR3 is TGTGCTAGTGGTTTCGGGACAGGGTTAGTGGAGACCCAGTACTTC.

This chain uses TRBV5-4 with TRBJ2-7, with 10 positions matching TRBD2. J lost 0 bases, V lost 5 bases, and 2 bases had no gene match. Germline assignment: CDR1 SGHNT and CDR2 YYREEE (reference sequence). The CDR3 is made up of 14 amino acids. The CDR3 DNA follows: TGTGCCAGCAGACCTAGCGGGAGCTCCTACGAGCAGTACTTC. Protein: CASRPSGSSYEQYF.

The CDR3 reads CASSLARGANYGYTF. CDR3 nucleotides: TGTGCCAGCAGCTTAGCGCGTGGAGCTAACTATGGCTACACCTTC. The V call is TRBV7-9, the J call TRBJ1-2, with D unclear. Deletions cut 0 bases from V and 0 bases from J, with 8 bases between. The CDR3 consists of 15 residues. The germline V gene encodes CDR1 SEHNR and CDR2 FQNEAQ (reference sequence).

This chain links TRBV28 with TRBJ2-7; 9 bases are a match to TRBD1. Looked up from germline, CDR1 is MDHEN and CDR2 is SYDVKM. Trimming cost V 1 base and J 3 bases; bases outside gene matches: 4. This CDR3 has 15 amino acids. CDR3 bases: TGTGCCAGCAGTTTATATACAGGGGGCTTCTACGAGCAGTACTTC. Amino acids: CASSLYTGGFYEQYF.